This entry features one TCR beta chain sequence. The CDR3 extends over 16 amino acids. Germline CDR1 and CDR2: SGHNT and YYREEE (reference sequence). Trimming took 4 bases from V and 7 from J; bases not matched to a gene: 10. The sample comes from a study of blood T cell repertoires in COVID-19. The repertoire was sequenced with immunoSEQ multiplex PCR; TCRdb's copy has only in-frame clones and lacks some. The repertoire has fewer than 250,000 clones, 65% to 85% of them found once; the top ten carry 8% to 13%. Material: peripheral blood. The origin of this receptor is a woman of 80 years or more with acute or convalescent COVID-19. The chain combines TRBV5-4 with TRBJ2-3, with TRBD2 identical over 12 bases. The DNA of the CDR3 is TGTGCCAGCAGCGGAGGACTAGCGGGAATGAGCAATACGCAGTATTTT. Translated: CASSGGLAGMSNTQYF.